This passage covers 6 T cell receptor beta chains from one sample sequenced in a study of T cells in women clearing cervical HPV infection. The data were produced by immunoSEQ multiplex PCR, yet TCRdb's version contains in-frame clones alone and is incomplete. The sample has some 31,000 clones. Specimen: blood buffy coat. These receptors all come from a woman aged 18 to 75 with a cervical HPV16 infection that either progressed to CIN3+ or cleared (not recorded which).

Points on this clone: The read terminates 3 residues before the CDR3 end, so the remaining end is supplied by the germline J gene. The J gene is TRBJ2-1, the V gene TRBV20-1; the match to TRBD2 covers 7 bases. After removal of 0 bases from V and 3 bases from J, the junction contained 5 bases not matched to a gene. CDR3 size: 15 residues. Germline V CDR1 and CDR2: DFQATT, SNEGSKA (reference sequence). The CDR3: CSARDQGLLYNEQFF. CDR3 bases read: TGCAGTGCTAGAGATCAGGGACTACTCTACAATGAG.

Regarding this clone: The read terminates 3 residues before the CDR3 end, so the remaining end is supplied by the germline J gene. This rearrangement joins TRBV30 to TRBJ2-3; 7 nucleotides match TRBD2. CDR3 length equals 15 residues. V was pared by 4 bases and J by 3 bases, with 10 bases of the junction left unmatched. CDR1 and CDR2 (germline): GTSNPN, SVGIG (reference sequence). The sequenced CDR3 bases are TGTGCCTGGACTGGGGGGGACGTAAGGACAGATACG. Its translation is CAWTGGDVRTDT. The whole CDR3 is CAWTGGDVRTDTQYF.

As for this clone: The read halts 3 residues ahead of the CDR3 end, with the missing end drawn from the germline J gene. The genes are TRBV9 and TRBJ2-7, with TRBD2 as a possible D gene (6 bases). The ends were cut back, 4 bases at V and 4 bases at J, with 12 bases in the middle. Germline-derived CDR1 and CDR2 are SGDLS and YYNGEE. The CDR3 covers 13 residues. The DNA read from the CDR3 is TGTGCCAGCAGCCCAGGACTACCTTACGAG. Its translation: CASSPGLPYE. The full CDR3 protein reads CASSPGLPYEQYF.

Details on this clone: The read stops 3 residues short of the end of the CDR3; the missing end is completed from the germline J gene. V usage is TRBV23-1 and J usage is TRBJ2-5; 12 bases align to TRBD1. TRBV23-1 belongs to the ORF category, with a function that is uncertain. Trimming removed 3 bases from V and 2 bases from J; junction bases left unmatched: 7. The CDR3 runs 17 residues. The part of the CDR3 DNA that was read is TGCGCCAGCAGTCATTGGGACAGGGGGCCGGGGCAAGAGACC. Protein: CASSHWDRGPGQET. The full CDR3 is CASSHWDRGPGQETQYF.

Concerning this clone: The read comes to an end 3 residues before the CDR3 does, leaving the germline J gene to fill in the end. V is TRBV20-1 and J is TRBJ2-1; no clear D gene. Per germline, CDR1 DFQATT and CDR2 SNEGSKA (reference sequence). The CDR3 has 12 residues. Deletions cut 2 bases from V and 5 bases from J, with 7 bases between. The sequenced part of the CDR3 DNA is TGCAGTGCTAGACGGCAGGACAATGAG. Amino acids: CSARRQDNE. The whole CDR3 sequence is CSARRQDNEQFF.

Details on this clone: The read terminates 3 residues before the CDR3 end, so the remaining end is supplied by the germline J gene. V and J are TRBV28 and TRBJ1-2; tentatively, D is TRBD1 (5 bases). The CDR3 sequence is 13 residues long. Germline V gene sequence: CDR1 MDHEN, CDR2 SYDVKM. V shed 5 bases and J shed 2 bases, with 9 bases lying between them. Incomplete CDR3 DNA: TGTGCCAGCAGTATCAGGGAAAACTATGGC. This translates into CASSIRENYG. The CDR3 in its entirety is CASSIRENYGYTF.